This T cell receptor (beta chain) emerged from a study of long-term antiretroviral therapy in people with HIV. Run at survey level, the immunoSEQ assay was version v3.0. Sequenced by immunoSEQ multiplex PCR; TCRdb stores in-frame clones only, minus some. In the table there are 15,000 or so clones, about 80% of which are singletons. Remarks on this clone: Its antigen is undetermined.

The study, taken as a whole, reports: The study found narrower CDR3 length ranges in HIV repertoires than in controls.

Amounts of roughly 0.95-11 million cryopreserved PBMC were held in the samples before DNA extraction. Germline CDR1 reads MNHEY; CDR2 reads SMNVEV (reference sequence). V was shortened by 4 bases and J by 0 bases, with 6 bases between the two germline ends. This CDR3 is 13 amino acids long. This TCR derives from a man aged 50 or older with HIV. The J gene is TRBJ1-1, the V gene TRBV27; D remains unclear. The starting material was unsorted PBMCs, obtained 0.3 years before starting antiretroviral therapy. The CDR3 reads CASSWGMNTEAFF. The CDR3 nucleotides read TGTGCCAGCAGTTGGGGAATGAACACTGAAGCTTTCTTT.